A single sample gave rise to the 20 T cell receptor beta chains below, sequenced in a study of T-cell reconstitution after alpha-beta-depleted transplantation in children. Using unique molecular identifiers, the investigators prepared the TCRbeta library. A single record per CDR3 protein comes from TCRdb applying MiXCR to the PCR reads. The sample lists around 800,000 distinct CDR3 sequences; 15% to 20% were seen once. Source: PBMCs, mostly from graft donor cells, taken 360 days after TCRalphabeta/CD19-depleted stem cell transplant. These receptors all come from a male patient between 10 and 17 years old who had a stem cell transplant for acute lymphoblastic leukemia, so the T cells may come from the graft donor.

CDR3: CASSQLAAGNTEAFF. The DNA for the CDR3 is TGTGCCAGCAGTCAACTCGCGGCAGGAAACACTGAAGCTTTCTTT. The chain is built from TRBV2 and TRBJ1-1; D call uncertain. The CDR3 consists of 15 residues. The V end was cut by 5 bases, the J end by 2 bases, with 15 bases between. Germline V gene lookup returns CDR1 SNHLY and CDR2 FYNNEI.

The chain has TRBV24-1 and TRBJ2-1, with 7 bases matching TRBD2. The CDR3 is 16 amino acids. The trim removed 3 bases at V and 1 base at J, leaving 5 bases unmatched. CDR1 is KGHDR and CDR2 is SFDVKD in the germline V gene. This chain's CDR3 is CATSDVRGVSYNEQFF. In DNA, the CDR3 is TGTGCCACCAGTGATGTCCGGGGGGTATCCTACAATGAGCAGTTCTTC.

This chain joins TRBV2 and TRBJ2-1; TRBD2 might be the D (5 bases). The germline V gene has CDR1 SNHLY and CDR2 FYNNEI. The germline V and J ends were trimmed by 5 bases and 1 base, with 15 bases remaining between them. The CDR3 covers 16 residues. CDR3 in amino acids: CASSRTDKASYNEQFF. CDR3 sequence (DNA): TGTGCCAGCAGTCGGACTGATAAAGCGTCCTACAATGAGCAGTTCTTC.

The sample holds many counts of this clonotype. The V call is TRBV12-3 or TRBV12-4, the J call TRBJ2-3, with TRBD1 matching over 9 bases. The CDR3 is made up of 14 amino acids. Trimming removed 4 bases from V and 1 base from J; junction bases left unmatched: 0. The DNA for the CDR3 is TGTGCCAGCAGTTGGACAGGGGGCACAGATACGCAGTATTTT. Its protein product is CASSWTGGTDTQYF.

The chain has TRBV10-3 and TRBJ2-5; TRBD2 matches at 11 bases. The CDR3 contains 18 residues. Per the germline V gene, CDR1 is ENHRY and CDR2 is SYGVKD. V gave up 3 bases and J gave up 0 bases; unmatched junction bases: 9. CDR3 sequence: CAISDYSGRDWYQETQYF. As DNA, the CDR3 is TGTGCCATCAGTGATTATAGCGGGAGGGATTGGTACCAAGAGACCCAGTACTTC.

This clonotype has at least ten counts. This rearrangement joins TRBV29-1 to TRBJ2-1; D is ambiguous. Trimming shortened V by 0 bases and J by 12 bases, and 15 bases separated the two germline ends. This CDR3 has 13 amino acids. Looked up from germline, CDR1 is SQVTM and CDR2 is ANQGSEA. CDR3 loop: CSVEDRGDLGQFF. The CDR3 DNA sequence: TGCAGCGTTGAAGATCGCGGAGACCTAGGGCAGTTCTTC.

Only a few counts were recorded for this clonotype. In DNA, the CDR3 is TGTGCCAGCAGCTTATTTTGGACAGGGGGTCGAAATGAGCAGTTCTTC. Its translation: CASSLFWTGGRNEQFF. The genes are TRBV7-8 and TRBJ2-1, with 10 bases aligning to TRBD1. CDR1 and CDR2 from the germline V gene are SGHVS and FQNEAQ. V dropped 2 bases and J dropped 7; count of bases not matched to a gene: 8. The CDR3 runs 16 residues.

This clonotype was seen a few times. CDR3 residues: CASSLNGYSGISSYNEQFF. The CDR3 region has the DNA TGTGCCAGCAGCTTAAATGGTTACAGCGGGATCAGCTCCTACAATGAGCAGTTCTTC. The chain links TRBV11-2 to TRBJ2-1, with TRBD2 matching over 7 bases. The CDR3 runs to 19 residues. The trim removed 2 bases at V and 0 bases at J, leaving 13 bases unmatched. Germline loops: CDR1 SGHAT, CDR2 FQNNGV.

In this sample, this clonotype turned up a few times. The V gene is TRBV18, the J gene TRBJ2-5, with D perhaps matching TRBD1 (5 bases). V gave up 3 bases and J gave up 3 bases, with 8 bases separating them. Germline values: CDR1 KGHSH, CDR2 LQKENI. This CDR3 region has 13 residues. The CDR3 here is CASSPGAKETQYF. Written as DNA, the CDR3 is TGTGCCAGCTCACCTGGGGCCAAAGAGACCCAGTACTTC.

This clonotype was found a few times. The rearrangement uses TRBV7-3 and TRBJ2-3, with D maybe TRBD1 (5 bases). Germline V gene lookup returns CDR1 SGHTA and CDR2 FQGTGA. CDR3 size: 16 residues. V lost 3 bases, J lost 0 bases, and 13 bases lay in between. The CDR3 sequence: CASSLVAPGSTDTQYF. CDR3 sequence (DNA): TGTGCCAGCAGCTTGGTTGCCCCAGGGAGCACAGATACGCAGTATTTT. The variable domain in full, completed from reference TRBV7-3 and TRBJ2-3, reads GAGVSQTPSNKVTEKGKYVELRCDPISGHTALYWYRQSLGQGPEFLIYFQGTGAADDSGLPNDRFFAVRPEGSVSTLKIQRTERGDSAVYLCASSLVAPGSTDTQYFGPGTRLTVL.

The rearrangement links TRBV7-8 to TRBJ2-7; possibly TRBD1 for D (5 bases). CDR1 is SGHVS and CDR2 is FQNEAQ in the germline V gene. This CDR3 is built from 14 residues. Between the trimmed V and J ends, which lost 6 bases and 0 bases, there was a span of 12 bases. CDR3 amino acids: CASRPGLLSYEQYF. The DNA of the CDR3 is TGTGCCAGCAGGCCAGGGCTCCTCTCCTACGAGCAGTACTTC.

In this sample, this clonotype turned up a few times. The V call is TRBV7-9, the J call TRBJ1-1, with no clear D. Trimming took 4 bases from V and 8 from J, leaving 8 bases between them. The CDR3 spans 11 residues. Per the germline V gene, CDR1 is SEHNR and CDR2 is FQNEAQ (reference sequence). Written as DNA, the CDR3 is TGTGCCAGCAGCTCGTGGTCAGAAGCTTTCTTT. Translation gives CASSSWSEAFF.

There are a few counts of this clonotype. The chain recombines TRBV19 with TRBJ1-3, with unresolved D. Trimming stripped 3 bases from V and 0 bases from J, with 9 bases between. The CDR3 has 15 amino acids. Per germline, CDR1 LNHDA and CDR2 SQIVND (reference sequence). The DNA for the CDR3 is TGTGCCAGTAGTATCGGGCGAGGCTCTGGAAACACCATATATTTT. Translated: CASSIGRGSGNTIYF.

As for this clonotype: The missing conserved phenylalanine or tryptophan at the end of this CDR3 makes a read error likely. The chain has TRBV20-1 and TRBJ2-1, with 8 bases that match TRBD2. Germline V gene data show CDR1 as DFQATT and CDR2 as SNEGSKA (reference sequence). The CDR3 contains 16 residues. The V and J ends lost 3 bases and 0 bases, in that order; junction bases with no gene match: 7. This chain's CDR3 is CSASATSGSSYNEQFL. The CDR3, as DNA: TGCAGTGCTAGTGCTACGAGCGGGAGCTCCTACAATGAGCAGTTCTTG.

A few counts support this clonotype. The V gene is TRBV7-3, the J gene TRBJ2-3; 7 nucleotides agree with TRBD2. V shed 3 bases, J shed 4 bases, and the junction held 16 bases outside the gene matches. The V gene's germline CDR1 is SGHTA and CDR2 FQGTGA. CDR3 length equals 18 residues. CDR3 in DNA: TGTGCCAGCAGCTTCCTCAGAATAGCGGGCTCCCAGGCAGATACGCAGTATTTT. Translating gives CASSFLRIAGSQADTQYF.

This clonotype was seen a few times. The rearrangement links TRBV3-1 to TRBJ2-7; 8 bases are a match to TRBD2. This CDR3 is built from 16 residues. In germline, CDR1 is LGHDT, CDR2 YNNKEL (reference sequence). With 4 bases clipped from V and 7 bases from J, the junction kept 15 bases outside the gene matches. The CDR3 reads CASSPAPGRLAIEQYF. The CDR3 DNA reads TGTGCCAGCAGCCCAGCTCCTGGGAGACTAGCGATTGAGCAGTACTTC.

This clonotype was found a few times. CDR3 sequence: CSARDSSWGPQHF. Here the CDR3 DNA reads TGCAGTGCTAGGGACAGCTCGTGGGGGCCCCAGCATTTT. The chain combines TRBV20-1 with TRBJ1-5; the D gene is possibly TRBD1 (6 bases). V lost 3 bases and J 9 bases, leaving 15 bases between the germline ends. The CDR3 extends over 13 amino acids. Germline V CDR1 and CDR2: DFQATT, SNEGSKA (reference sequence).

The rearrangement joins TRBV3-1 to TRBJ2-1; the D is unclear. The CDR3 loop spans 15 amino acids. The germline V and J ends were trimmed by 4 bases and 2 bases, with 12 bases remaining between them. Germline V gives CDR1 LGHDT, CDR2 YNNKEL (reference sequence). CDR3: CASSLLLRAYNEQFF. Here the CDR3 DNA reads TGTGCCAGCAGCCTCCTTTTAAGGGCCTACAATGAGCAGTTCTTC.

This clonotype came up a few times. V and J are TRBV5-1 and TRBJ2-7; 8 bases fit TRBD1. Per germline, CDR1 SGHRS and CDR2 YFSETQ. J lost 6 bases, V lost 0 bases, and 8 bases had no gene match. CDR3 length: 15 residues. CDR3 coding DNA: TGCGCCAGCAGCTTGGCCGGGACAGGAACATTCGAGCAGTACTTC. Its protein product is CASSLAGTGTFEQYF.

This clonotype was seen a few times. The V call is TRBV5-1, the J call TRBJ2-1, with 8 bases lining up with TRBD2. The junction had 7 bases not matched to a gene; V was cut back by 1 base and J by 4 bases. There are 16 residues in the CDR3. Looked up from germline, CDR1 is SGHRS and CDR2 is YFSETQ. The CDR3 nucleotides read TGCGCCAGCAGCTTGTTCACTAGCGGATTATACAATGAGCAGTTCTTC. As protein: CASSLFTSGLYNEQFF.